The 10 T cell receptor beta chains below come from one sample, sequenced in a study of CD8 T cells in Susac syndrome. RNA in amounts of roughly 0.5 to 1 ug was reverse transcribed with random hexamers. TCRdb passed the immunoSEQ multiplex PCR reads through MiXCR, listing each CDR3 protein once. The table includes 250,000 to 300,000 distinct CDR3 sequences, over 75% detected once. The sample consisted of CD8+ T cells from PBMCs. The source of these receptors is a human donor with multiple sclerosis.

The J gene is TRBJ1-5, the V gene TRBV28; D is unclear. This CDR3 is 17 amino acids long. Germline V CDR1 and CDR2: MDHEN, SYDVKM. The V gene lost 5 bases and the J gene lost 4 bases, with 21 bases spanning the gap. In DNA, the CDR3 is TGTGCCAGCAGTCCTCCCGGGATCTCTCCTGGGAATCAGCCCCAGCATTTT. Encoded protein: CASSPPGISPGNQPQHF.

The chain carries TRBV12-3 or TRBV12-4 and TRBJ2-7; D remains ambiguous. The CDR3 has 13 amino acids. Trimming removed 6 bases from V and 4 bases from J, with 13 bases in between. The CDR3 DNA reads TGTGCCAGCAGAGACGACGAGAGATACGAGCAGTACTTC. This sequence encodes CASRDDERYEQYF.

The chain is built from TRBV13 and TRBJ2-2; D remains ambiguous. V was trimmed by 1 base and J by 4 bases, leaving 10 bases between them. This CDR3 is built from 15 residues. Germline V CDR1 and CDR2: PRHDT, FYEKMQ (reference sequence). For the CDR3, the DNA is TGTGCCAGCAGCTTAGATCGGCTAGTCACCGGGGAGCTGTTTTTT. This codes for CASSLDRLVTGELFF.

This clonotype was counted once. J is TRBJ2-7 and V is TRBV5-6; D is uncertain. Germline V CDR1 and CDR2: SGHDT, YYEEEE. The V gene lost 1 base and the J gene lost 0 bases, with 14 bases spanning the gap. The CDR3 is 16 amino acids. CDR3 sequence reads: CASSLNGAWSSYEQYF. The CDR3 nucleotides read TGTGCCAGCAGCTTGAATGGTGCCTGGAGCTCCTACGAGCAGTACTTC. Combining the CDR3 with reference TRBV5-6 and TRBJ2-7 gives the whole variable domain DAGVTQSPTHLIKTRGQQVTLRCSPKSGHDTVSWYQQALGQGPQFIFQYYEEEERQRGNFPDRFSGHQFPNYSSELNVNALLLGDSALYLCASSLNGAWSSYEQYFGPGTRLTVT.

This clonotype was detected once. This chain joins TRBV11-2 and TRBJ2-7; D ambiguous. Trimming shortened V by 5 bases and J by 6 bases, and 11 bases separated the two germline ends. Germline V lookup: CDR1 SGHAT, CDR2 FQNNGV. The CDR3 spans 12 residues. Here the CDR3 reads CASSPWTGEQYF. The CDR3, as DNA: TGTGCCAGCAGCCCCTGGACGGGCGAGCAGTACTTC. Combining the CDR3 with reference TRBV11-2 and TRBJ2-7 gives the whole variable domain EAGVAQSPRYKIIEKRQSVAFWCNPISGHATLYWYQQILGQGPKLLIQFQNNGVVDDSQLPKDRFSAERLKGVDSTLKIQPAKLEDSAVYLCASSPWTGEQYFGPGTRLTVT.

V and J are TRBV7-9 and TRBJ2-3; perhaps D is TRBD1 or TRBD2 (6 bases each). CDR3 length equals 16 residues. Per germline, CDR1 SEHNR and CDR2 FQNEAQ (reference sequence). The germline V and J ends were trimmed by 3 bases and 2 bases, with 15 bases remaining between them. CDR3 nucleotide sequence: TGTGCCAGCAGCTTTAGGGGGACTTTTCTCACAGATACGCAGTATTTT. The encoded protein is CASSFRGTFLTDTQYF.

CDR3 protein: CASSPALTGFYEQYF. CDR3 nucleotides: TGTGCCAGCAGCCCGGCCCTGACAGGCTTCTACGAGCAGTACTTC. The V gene is TRBV5-5, the J gene TRBJ2-7, with a possible D match to TRBD1 (6 bases). The germline gives CDR1 SGHKS, CDR2 YYEKEE (reference sequence). Trimming pared 4 bases from V and 3 bases from J, leaving 17 bases between. This CDR3 is built from 15 residues.

This clonotype was detected a few times. The chain links TRBV5-6 to TRBJ1-3; no clear D gene. Looked up from germline, CDR1 is SGHDT and CDR2 is YYEEEE. The CDR3 sequence is 12 residues long. With 2 bases removed from V and 5 bases from J, the gap between germline ends came to 5 bases. This chain's CDR3 is CASSFQRNTIYF. The CDR3 DNA follows: TGTGCCAGCAGCTTTCAGAGAAACACCATATATTTT.

This clonotype showed up just a few times. The chain uses TRBV28 and TRBJ2-7; no reliable D call. From germline, CDR1 is MDHEN and CDR2 SYDVKM. This CDR3 has 13 amino acids. V was cut by 3 bases and J by 3 bases, with 9 bases left in between. This CDR3 reads CASSFGVDYEQYF. In DNA form, the CDR3 reads TGTGCCAGCAGTTTTGGGGTCGACTACGAGCAGTACTTC.

The chain recombines TRBV3-1 with TRBJ2-5, with TRBD2 identical over 10 bases. The length of the CDR3 is 16 residues. V trimming: 4 bases; J trimming: 2 bases; junction bases outside the gene matches: 7. Germline lookup yields CDR1 LGHDT and CDR2 YNNKEL (reference sequence). The CDR3 nucleotides read TGTGCCAGCAGCCCCTGGACTAGCGGAACTCAAGAGACCCAGTACTTC. Encoded protein: CASSPWTSGTQETQYF.